Sequencing of this TCR beta chain was carried out in a study of post-analysis software for immune sequencing data. The study, taken as a whole, reports: Normalized Chao1 diversity was significantly lower in multiple sclerosis patients than in controls. In patients, TRBV5-6, TRBV5-1 and TRBV20-1 belonged to five or six TRBV segments found more frequently than in controls.

CDR3 length: 14 residues. Germline loops: CDR1 DFQATT, CDR2 SNEGSKA (reference sequence). Trimming cost V 3 bases and J 6 bases, with 15 bases left between them. The sample holds a few counts of this clonotype. The antigen is undetermined. Prepared TCR beta cDNA libraries contained unique molecular identifiers. One entry per CDR3 protein, called by TCRdb with MiXCR from the PCR reads. The sample includes roughly 800,000 distinct CDR3 sequences, less than 35% of them seen just once. The sequenced sample was blood. The chain employs TRBV20-1 and TRBJ2-1, with a tentative D call TRBD2 (6 bases). The receptor was derived from a girl between 5 and 17 years old with multiple sclerosis. The CDR3 loop reads CSASTGSGLNEQFF. CDR3 nucleotides: TGCAGTGCTAGTACGGGCAGCGGGCTCAATGAGCAGTTCTTC.